This T cell receptor beta chain appears in the sequencing data of a study of T cell repertoires in cytomegalovirus infection. Study overall: Public TCR beta signatures were indicative of both CMV infection and a matching HLA type. Findings and limits, study-wide: Public TCR beta family frequency separated CMV-and-HLA carriers, including in an independent cohort. Clonotypes of TCR beta that were HLA-C-restricted and CMV-specific dominated the ex vivo response.

The CDR3 has 15 residues. V was trimmed by 1 base and J by 4 bases, leaving 11 bases between them. This clonotype was picked up a small number of times. The antigen remains unidentified. TCRdb re-called the reads through MiXCR, storing one row per CDR3 protein. The top ten clones hold around 4.5% of a sample with around 300,000 distinct CDR3 sequences, over 7.5% of them seen once. The sequence came from a human donor in good health (CMV status not recorded). Some clones in this sample may be carry-over from other donors' samples. The V call is TRBV12-3 or TRBV12-4, the J call TRBJ2-1; possible D gene TRBD2, 7 bases. Sequenced sample: PBMCs. CDR3 amino acids: CASSLGGGRYNEQFF. The CDR3 bases are TGTGCCAGCAGTTTAGGGGGGGGCCGATACAATGAGCAGTTCTTC.